The 21 T cell receptor beta chains below were found in one sample sequenced in a study of beta chain features in type 1 diabetes. Their antigen targets remain unknown. Expressed TCRB transcripts got sequenced, as all isolated RNA was reverse transcribed. Clones were sequenced by immunoSEQ multiplex PCR, and TCRdb holds only the in-frame ones, with some missing. Among approximately 260,000 clones listed, roughly 22% were seen once. Study-wide points: Across all four CD4+ subsets, people with type 1 diabetes showed modestly shorter TCRB CDR3s.

Material for sequencing was naive CD4+ T cells from blood. These receptors all stem from a woman aged 40 to 50 with type 1 diabetes.

A few counts support this clone. The chain is built from TRBV11-2 and TRBJ2-5, with unresolved D. The CDR3 consists of 14 residues. The germline gives CDR1 SGHAT, CDR2 FQNNGV. V was clipped by 3 bases and J by 1 base, with 9 bases between them. The CDR3 region is CASSFSLGQETQYF. CDR3 bases: TGTGCCAGCAGCTTTAGCTTGGGCCAAGAGACCCAGTACTTC.

Comments on this clone: The same CDR3 is also encoded by other DNA sequences in this sample. This rearrangement joins TRBV2 to TRBJ2-7; D remains unclear. With 4 bases removed from V and 3 bases from J, the gap between germline ends came to 4 bases. The length of the CDR3 is 11 residues. Germline V CDR1 and CDR2: SNHLY, FYNNEI. The CDR3 protein is CASSGLYEQYF. The CDR3 nucleotides read TGTGCCAGCAGTGGGCTCTACGAGCAGTACTTC.

The genes are TRBV29-1 and TRBJ1-1; possibly TRBD1 for D (6 bases). With 7 bases removed from V and 6 bases from J, the gap between germline ends came to 21 bases. CDR3 length equals 14 residues. CDR1 SQVTM and CDR2 ANQGSEA come from the germline V gene. The CDR3 protein is CSAAYRVSSPEAFF. The CDR3 DNA follows: TGCAGCGCCGCCTACAGGGTCTCATCTCCTGAAGCTTTCTTT.

This clone was seen only a few times. The chain joins TRBV28 to TRBJ2-7; a weak D match, TRBD1 (6 bases). This CDR3 has 13 residues. V dropped 6 bases and J dropped 1 base, with 10 bases sitting between them. Germline V gives CDR1 MDHEN, CDR2 SYDVKM. CDR3 region: CASRLGQSYEQYF. CDR3 nucleotides: TGTGCCAGCAGGCTCGGACAGTCCTACGAGCAGTACTTC.

The table lists this clone with a few counts. This sequence joins TRBV7-3 and TRBJ2-1; 10 bases agree with TRBD1. V lost 5 bases to trimming and J lost 5 bases; unmatched junction nucleotides: 6. This CDR3 contains 15 residues. The germline V gene encodes CDR1 SGHTA and CDR2 FQGTGA. The chain's CDR3 is CASSPRQGADNEQFF. CDR3 in DNA: TGTGCCAGCAGCCCGAGACAGGGGGCCGACAATGAGCAGTTCTTC.

The genes are TRBV7-9 and TRBJ1-4; D unclear. The CDR3 is made up of 15 amino acids. The germline V gene encodes CDR1 SEHNR and CDR2 FQNEAQ (reference sequence). V dropped 6 bases and J dropped 0 bases, with 11 bases sitting between them. This chain's CDR3 is CASSPARATNEKLFF. The CDR3 DNA follows: TGTGCCAGCAGTCCCGCCCGGGCAACTAATGAAAAACTGTTTTTT.

This clone was counted a few times. The genes are TRBV29-1 and TRBJ1-1; possibly TRBD1 for D (5 bases). Germline CDR1 SQVTM, CDR2 ANQGSEA. The V and J ends lost 3 bases and 4 bases respectively, with 12 bases between them. The CDR3 has 13 amino acids. The CDR3 is CSVEGRVATEAFF. The DNA of the CDR3 is TGCAGCGTTGAGGGCAGGGTCGCCACTGAAGCTTTCTTT. The whole variable domain, remainder taken from reference TRBV29-1 and TRBJ1-1, is SAVISQKPSRDICQRGTSLTIQCQVDSQVTMMFWYRQQPGQSLTLIATANQGSEATYESGFVIDKFPISRPNLTFSTLTVSNMSPEDSSIYLCSVEGRVATEAFFGQGTRLTVV.

V usage is TRBV7-9 and J usage is TRBJ1-1; D is possibly TRBD1 (6 bases). This CDR3 comprises 14 residues. Trimming took 5 bases from V and 4 from J, leaving 14 bases between them. In germline, CDR1 is SEHNR, CDR2 FQNEAQ (reference sequence). The CDR3: CASSPYPGATEAFF. The CDR3 DNA is TGTGCCAGCAGCCCGTACCCAGGGGCCACTGAAGCTTTCTTT.

The chain recombines TRBV30 with TRBJ2-1, with 10 positions matching TRBD2. Germline CDR1 GTSNPN, CDR2 SVGIG (reference sequence). The V segment lost 0 bases and the J segment 9 bases; nucleotides outside the gene matches: 11. This CDR3 region has 16 residues. CDR3 region: CAWSVGGGLALREQFF. Written as DNA, the CDR3 is TGTGCCTGGAGTGTAGGCGGGGGACTAGCGCTGCGTGAGCAGTTCTTC.

For this clone: Other nucleotide sequences from this sample produce the same CDR3. This sequence joins TRBV18 and TRBJ1-1; D may be TRBD1 (6 bases). Germline V gene data show CDR1 as KGHSH and CDR2 as LQKENI. V was shortened by 2 bases and J by 1 base, with 8 bases between the two germline ends. CDR3 length: 14 amino acids. CDR3 nucleotides: TGTGCCAGCTCACCAGGACAGACGAACACTGAAGCTTTCTTT. It codes for CASSPGQTNTEAFF.

This clone was counted between two and nine times. This rearrangement joins TRBV4-3 to TRBJ1-2; 7 bases line up with TRBD1. The CDR3 has 14 amino acids. The germline V gene has CDR1 LGHNA and CDR2 YSLEER. V lost 1 base, J lost 8 bases, and 7 bases stayed unmatched. CDR3 DNA: TGCGCCAGCAGCCAAGCCGGAGGGGGCGGAGGCTACACCTTC. Amino acid sequence: CASSQAGGGGGYTF.

The chain combines TRBV2 with TRBJ2-1; maybe TRBD1 (6 bases). Germline V gives CDR1 SNHLY, CDR2 FYNNEI. V was shortened by 3 bases and J by 6 bases, with 15 bases between the two germline ends. The CDR3 consists of 15 residues. For the CDR3, the DNA is TGTGCCAGCAGTGATTTGGGGGCCCCTTTCAATGAGCAGTTCTTC. This codes for CASSDLGAPFNEQFF.

In its sample, this clone was seen a few times. The chain employs TRBV7-2 and TRBJ2-3; 8 bases map to TRBD1. The V and J ends lost 1 base and 3 bases, in that order; junction bases with no gene match: 3. The CDR3 has 15 residues. Looked up from germline, CDR1 is SGHTA and CDR2 is FQGNSA. Here the CDR3 DNA reads TGTGCCAGCAGCTTAGGGGACAGGATTACAGATACGCAGTATTTT. It specifies CASSLGDRITDTQYF.

This clone appeared a few times. The J gene is TRBJ2-2, the V gene TRBV4-3; D is unresolved. Trimming pared 2 bases from V and 0 bases from J, leaving 7 bases between. The germline gives CDR1 LGHNA, CDR2 YSLEER. CDR3 size: 15 residues. CDR3 sequence: CASSQTQANTGELFF. CDR3 DNA: TGCGCCAGCAGCCAAACGCAGGCGAACACCGGGGAGCTGTTTTTT.

The chain links TRBV19 to TRBJ2-5; weak D call: TRBD2 (5 bases). Per germline, CDR1 LNHDA and CDR2 SQIVND (reference sequence). The CDR3 runs 13 residues. V lost 0 bases, J lost 5 bases, and 7 bases lay in between. The CDR3 sequence: CASSIERGETQYF. In DNA form, the CDR3 reads TGTGCCAGTAGTATAGAACGAGGGGAGACCCAGTACTTC. Supplemented by reference TRBV19 and TRBJ2-5, the full variable domain reads DGGITQSPKYLFRKEGQNVTLSCEQNLNHDAMYWYRQDPGQGLRLIYYSQIVNDFQKGDIAEGYSVSREKKESFPLTVTSAQKNPTAFYLCASSIERGETQYFGPGTRLLVL.

The chain recombines TRBV29-1 with TRBJ1-2; D uncertain. V was trimmed by 4 bases and J by 3 bases, leaving 9 bases between them. CDR3 size: 12 residues. Germline V CDR1 and CDR2: SQVTM, ANQGSEA. Here the CDR3 DNA reads TGCAGCGTTGTCAGAGGCGACTATGGCTACACCTTC. Its protein product is CSVVRGDYGYTF.

This chain links TRBV9 with TRBJ1-3, with 7 nucleotides matching TRBD1. Germline trimming cut 4 bases from V and 1 base from J; bases unmatched to any gene: 8. This CDR3 comprises 16 residues. Germline CDR1 is SGDLS and CDR2 is YYNGEE. The CDR3 sequence: CASSLRQTGSGNTIYF. CDR3 coding DNA: TGTGCCAGCAGCCTCCGGCAGACAGGGTCTGGAAACACCATATATTTT.

For the CDR3, the DNA is TGCAGTGCTAGTACACAGGGCCTTTACTTC. Its translation is CSASTQGLYF. This chain uses TRBV20-1 with TRBJ2-7; possible D gene TRBD1, 6 bases. The V gene's germline CDR1 is DFQATT and CDR2 SNEGSKA (reference sequence). V lost 3 bases, J lost 13 bases, and 13 bases lay in between. The CDR3 contains 10 residues.

This clone was counted between two and nine times. V and J are TRBV13 and TRBJ2-6; TRBD1 might be the D (5 bases). CDR3 length: 17 residues. Trimming stripped 0 bases from V and 0 bases from J, with 9 bases between. Germline CDR1 PRHDT, CDR2 FYEKMQ (reference sequence). This CDR3 reads CASSLGPGISGANVLTF. The CDR3 DNA reads TGTGCCAGCAGCTTAGGCCCAGGGATCTCTGGGGCCAACGTCCTGACTTTC.

This clone has more than one count but fewer than ten. The chain links TRBV30 to TRBJ2-1; 11 positions agree with TRBD1. CDR1 and CDR2 (germline): GTSNPN, SVGIG (reference sequence). The V and J ends lost 0 bases and 7 bases, in that order; junction bases with no gene match: 2. CDR3 length equals 14 residues. This CDR3 is CAWSVRDRGNEQFF. DNA for the CDR3: TGTGCCTGGAGTGTTCGGGACAGGGGGAATGAGCAGTTCTTC. Combining the CDR3 with reference TRBV30 and TRBJ2-1 gives the whole variable domain SQTIHQWPATLVQPVGSPLSLECTVEGTSNPNLYWYRQAAGRGLQLLFYSVGIGQISSEVPQNLSASRPQDRQFILSSKKLLLSDSGFYLCAWSVRDRGNEQFFGPGTRLTVL.

Only a few counts were recorded for this clone. The chain couples TRBV5-1 to TRBJ1-3, with D tentatively TRBD1 (5 bases). This CDR3 has 15 residues. V dropped 4 bases and J dropped 3 bases, with 14 bases sitting between them. Germline CDR1 reads SGHRS; CDR2 reads YFSETQ. Here the CDR3 reads CASSQTGQIGNTIYF. In DNA, the CDR3 is TGCGCCAGCAGCCAGACCGGACAAATTGGAAACACCATATATTTT.